The 25 T cell receptor beta chains below come from one sample, sequenced in a study of sequential checkpoint blockade in melanoma. Specified treatment: randomized to nivolumab then ipilimumab (arm A) or the reverse (arm B). Sequencing was performed with immunoSEQ multiplex PCR; in TCRdb, only in-frame clones are kept and a portion is missing. The sample records roughly 3,800 clones, roughly 35% being singletons. The material was tumor tissue (inferred from file names), obtained from a patient given nivolumab and ipilimumab in sequence. All receptors come from a human donor with melanoma.

The V call is TRBV19, the J call TRBJ2-3, with D perhaps matching TRBD1 (6 bases). CDR1 and CDR2 (germline): LNHDA, SQIVND (reference sequence). This CDR3 spans 14 amino acids. V dropped 4 bases and J dropped 2 bases, with 10 bases sitting between them. The CDR3 nucleotides read TGTGCCAGTAGTACACAGGGATCCACAGATACGCAGTATTTT. Translated: CASSTQGSTDTQYF. Together with reference TRBV19 and TRBJ2-3, the CDR3 gives the full variable domain: DGGITQSPKYLFRKEGQNVTLSCEQNLNHDAMYWYRQDPGQGLRLIYYSQIVNDFQKGDIAEGYSVSREKKESFPLTVTSAQKNPTAFYLCASSTQGSTDTQYFGPGTRLTVL.

This clone was observed a handful of times. This chain uses TRBV30 with TRBJ1-2, with a tentative D call TRBD1 (5 bases). With 3 bases removed from V and 7 bases from J, the gap between germline ends came to 18 bases. Germline CDR1 and CDR2: GTSNPN and SVGIG (reference sequence). The CDR3 runs 14 residues. The CDR3 region has the DNA TGTGCCTGGAGACCTGACAGTCCTCAGAGTGGCTACACCTTC. Protein sequence: CAWRPDSPQSGYTF.

This sequence joins TRBV10-3 and TRBJ1-4, with D uncertain. Germline CDR1 ENHRY, CDR2 SYGVKD. Trimming took off 2 bases at V and 4 bases at J, with 14 bases between the two ends. The CDR3 loop spans 16 amino acids. The CDR3 loop reads CAISEIMADLNEKLFF. CDR3 DNA: TGTGCCATCAGTGAGATTATGGCGGACCTTAATGAAAAACTGTTTTTT.

This chain links TRBV5-1 with TRBJ2-5; either TRBD1 or TRBD2 may fit D (5 bases each). CDR1 is SGHRS, CDR2 YFSETQ, per germline. The CDR3 has 14 residues. The V and J ends lost 1 base and 3 bases respectively, with 10 bases between them. In nucleotides, the CDR3 is TGCGCCAGCAGCTTGTGGGACGACGAAGAGACCCAGTACTTC. Amino acids: CASSLWDDEETQYF. The variable domain in full, completed from reference TRBV5-1 and TRBJ2-5, reads KAGVTQTPRYLIKTRGQQVTLSCSPISGHRSVSWYQQTPGQGLQFLFEYFSETQRNKGNFPGRFSGRQFSNSRSEMNVSTLELGDSALYLCASSLWDDEETQYFGPGTRLLVL.

By proportion, this clone is medium-sized. V usage is TRBV19 and J usage is TRBJ2-1; 11 nucleotides match TRBD2. V shed 9 bases, J shed 4 bases, and the junction held 2 bases outside the gene matches. The CDR3 spans 13 residues. Germline V gene sequence: CDR1 LNHDA, CDR2 SQIVND (reference sequence). CDR3 DNA: TGTGCCAGAGGGACTAGCGGATACAATGAGCAGTTCTTC. It is translated as CARGTSGYNEQFF.

This clone was counted only a few times. The chain uses TRBV19 and TRBJ1-4; a possible D gene is TRBD1 (6 bases). Germline V gene lookup returns CDR1 LNHDA and CDR2 SQIVND (reference sequence). V lost 5 bases, J lost 8 bases, and 15 bases lay in between. This CDR3 has 14 amino acids. The CDR3 spells CASSLQGDKEKLFF. The CDR3 nucleotides are TGTGCCAGTAGTTTACAGGGTGATAAGGAAAAACTGTTTTTT.

The chain recombines TRBV28 with TRBJ2-2; 9 nucleotides agree with TRBD2. Unmatched junction bases numbered 8, after V lost 4 bases and J lost 5 bases. This CDR3 has 16 residues. From germline, CDR1 is MDHEN and CDR2 SYDVKM. The CDR3 DNA is TGTGCCAGCAGTTGGGTGAGAGCGGGAGGAACCGGGGAGCTGTTTTTT. Encoded protein: CASSWVRAGGTGELFF.

By frequency in the sample, this clone is medium-sized. This chain joins TRBV6-8 and TRBJ2-1; D not certain. CDR3 length equals 15 residues. The V gene lost 9 bases and the J gene lost 4 bases, with 19 bases spanning the gap. Germline V CDR1 and CDR2: MNHGY, SAAAGT. Here the CDR3 reads CASDTGGSLYNEQFF. Here the CDR3 DNA reads TGTGCCAGTGATACGGGTGGGTCCCTTTACAATGAGCAGTTCTTC.

Note on this clone: Compared with germline, one end of the junction differs, possibly owing to a read error. The V and J genes are TRBV6-8 and TRBJ1-1, with D tentatively TRBD1 (6 bases). The CDR3 contains 16 residues. Germline CDR1 is MNHGY and CDR2 is SAAAGT. DNA of the CDR3: TGTGCCATCAGTACCCAGATAGGGGGAGGGCTGGACGAAGCTTTCTTT. Its translation is CAISTQIGGGLDEAFF.

The chain carries TRBV11-3 and TRBJ2-2; tentatively, D is TRBD2 (6 bases). The germline V gene encodes CDR1 SGHNT and CDR2 YENEEA. CDR3 length: 18 residues. V was trimmed by 4 bases and J by 1 base, leaving 19 bases between them. The CDR3 nucleotides are TGTGCCAGCAGCTATCTGAGGGGTCTAGCGCAGAACACCGGGGAGCTGTTTTTT. Amino acids: CASSYLRGLAQNTGELFF.

CDR3 amino acids: CASSEGGIDEQFF. CDR3 nucleotides: TGTGCCAGCAGCGAGGGGGGAATCGATGAGCAGTTCTTC. The rearrangement joins TRBV10-3 to TRBJ2-1; D might be TRBD1 or TRBD2, each matching 6 bases. Germline CDR1 is ENHRY and CDR2 is SYGVKD. The CDR3 is 13 residues long. V was pared by 10 bases and J by 8 bases, with 18 bases between.

V is TRBV18 and J is TRBJ2-7; the D gene is possibly TRBD1 (6 bases). Trimming shortened V by 10 bases and J by 0 bases, and 16 bases separated the two germline ends. The CDR3 runs 14 residues. CDR1 is KGHSH and CDR2 is LQKENI in the germline V gene. This chain's CDR3 is CATTGQYDSYEQYF. In DNA, the CDR3 is TGTGCCACCACAGGACAGTATGACTCCTACGAGCAGTACTTC.

There are a few counts of this clone. The rearrangement uses TRBV19 and TRBJ1-2, with a tentative D call TRBD1 (5 bases). Germline assignment: CDR1 LNHDA and CDR2 SQIVND (reference sequence). Trimming left V 6 bases short and J 5 bases short, with 10 bases between. The CDR3 is made up of 12 amino acids. The CDR3 sequence: CASRGTQYGYTF. For the CDR3, the DNA is TGTGCCAGTAGAGGGACGCAGTATGGCTACACCTTC.

The rearrangement joins TRBV16 to TRBJ1-2; D is perhaps TRBD1 (6 bases). V lost 1 base and J 4 bases, leaving 22 bases between the germline ends. Germline V gene data show CDR1 as KGHSY and CDR2 as FQNENV. The CDR3 spans 18 residues. The CDR3 spells CASSQLGGQGPRSYGYTF. In DNA, the CDR3 is TGTGCCAGCAGCCAATTAGGGGGACAAGGGCCTAGGAGCTATGGCTACACCTTC.

This clone was observed at least ten times. The chain combines TRBV7-1 with TRBJ2-5; no firm D call. TRBV7-1 counts as an open reading frame of uncertain function. CDR3 length: 13 amino acids. The V and J ends lost 1 base and 3 bases respectively, with 6 bases between them. The CDR3 loop is CASSSGEEETQYF. The DNA for the CDR3 is TGTGCCAGCAGCTCAGGTGAAGAAGAGACCCAGTACTTC.

This chain joins TRBV11-3 and TRBJ1-1, with D tentatively TRBD1 (5 bases). Germline lookup yields CDR1 SGHNT and CDR2 YENEEA. The CDR3 extends over 14 amino acids. Deletions cut 6 bases from V and 5 bases from J, with 16 bases between. The CDR3 DNA follows: TGTGCCAGCAGTCGAATCCGGGACCCGACTGAAGCTTTCTTT. Translating gives CASSRIRDPTEAFF. Full variable domain (remainder filled in from reference TRBV11-3 and TRBJ1-1): EAGVVQSPRYKIIEKKQPVAFWCNPISGHNTLYWYLQNLGQGPELLIRYENEEAVDDSQLPKDRFSAERLKGVDSTLKIQPAELGDSAVYLCASSRIRDPTEAFFGQGTRLTVV.

The rearrangement links TRBV14 to TRBJ1-2; D not certain. The germline CDR1 and CDR2 sequences are SGHDN and FVKESK. V shed 3 bases and J shed 4 bases, with 9 bases lying between them. This CDR3 has 13 amino acids. CDR3 sequence: CASSHRGAYGYTF. CDR3 nucleotides: TGTGCCAGCAGCCATCGGGGAGCCTATGGCTACACCTTC. Looking up the rest from reference TRBV14 and TRBJ1-2 gives the full variable domain: EAGVTQFPSHSVIEKGQTVTLRCDPISGHDNLYWYRRVMGKEIKFLLHFVKESKQDESGMPNNRFLAERTGGTYSTLKVQPAELEDSGVYFCASSHRGAYGYTFGSGTRLTVV.

By frequency in the sample, this clone is medium-sized (0.01 to 0.1%). V usage is TRBV11-3 and J usage is TRBJ1-1; possible D gene TRBD1, 5 bases. There are 14 residues in the CDR3. Germline assignment: CDR1 SGHNT and CDR2 YENEEA. Trimming removed 6 bases at V and 1 base at J, with 12 bases between. CDR3 nucleotides: TGTGCCAGCAGTTGGGACCCCGGGAACACTGAAGCTTTCTTT. Amino acid sequence: CASSWDPGNTEAFF.

This rearrangement joins TRBV9 to TRBJ2-1; TRBD1 is a possible D gene (6 bases). The CDR3 loop spans 17 amino acids. CDR1 and CDR2 from the germline V gene are SGDLS and YYNGEE. Trimming took 0 bases from V and 3 from J, leaving 16 bases between them. CDR3 in amino acids: CASSVGFRGQNYNEQFF. CDR3 DNA sequence: TGTGCCAGCAGCGTAGGGTTTCGCGGACAGAACTACAATGAGCAGTTCTTC. Supplemented by reference TRBV9 and TRBJ2-1, the full variable domain reads DSGVTQTPKHLITATGQRVTLRCSPRSGDLSVYWYQQSLDQGLQFLIQYYNGEERAKGNILERFSAQQFPDLHSELNLSSLELGDSALYFCASSVGFRGQNYNEQFFGPGTRLTVL.

This clone is termed medium-sized. The chain recombines TRBV11-3 with TRBJ1-4; D remains ambiguous. Trimming removed 0 bases at V and 7 bases at J, with 9 bases between. CDR1 is SGHNT and CDR2 is YENEEA in the germline V gene. This CDR3 has 14 residues. The CDR3 here is CASSLDPEGEKLFF. The CDR3 bases are TGTGCCAGCAGCTTAGATCCCGAGGGTGAAAAACTGTTTTTT.

The chain has TRBV5-1 and TRBJ2-3; a possible D gene is TRBD2 (7 bases). Trimming stripped 3 bases from V and 4 bases from J, with 12 bases between. CDR1 and CDR2 from the germline V gene are SGHRS and YFSETQ. The CDR3 has 14 residues. CDR3 region: CASSYLGGADTQYF. The CDR3 region has the DNA TGCGCCAGCAGCTACCTAGGGGGGGCAGATACGCAGTATTTT.

J is TRBJ2-3 and V is TRBV19, with 7 positions matching TRBD2. CDR3 size: 14 residues. With V trimmed by 6 bases and J by 2 bases, 5 bases remained unmatched. Germline V CDR1 and CDR2: LNHDA, SQIVND (reference sequence). In DNA, the CDR3 is TGTGCCAGTAGGATAAGCGGGAACACAGATACGCAGTATTTT. Protein sequence: CASRISGNTDTQYF. Full variable domain (missing parts from reference TRBV19 and TRBJ2-3): DGGITQSPKYLFRKEGQNVTLSCEQNLNHDAMYWYRQDPGQGLRLIYYSQIVNDFQKGDIAEGYSVSREKKESFPLTVTSAQKNPTAFYLCASRISGNTDTQYFGPGTRLTVL.

The chain uses TRBV11-3 and TRBJ2-5; 9 bases line up with TRBD1. J lost 5 bases, V lost 3 bases, and 4 bases had no gene match. CDR3 length: 14 amino acids. Germline CDR1 is SGHNT and CDR2 is YENEEA. The CDR3 nucleotides are TGTGCCAGCAGCTTTGAGGGACAGGGTGAGACCCAGTACTTC. Translating gives CASSFEGQGETQYF.

This clone was recorded a few times. The gene calls are TRBV7-5 and TRBJ2-1. TRBV7-5 is a pseudogene segment. This CDR3 has 14 amino acids. The CDR3 coding sequence is TGTGCCAGCAGCTTATTGGCAGGGACGGATGAGCAGTTCTTC. Its protein product is CASSLLAGTDEQFF.

V gene TRBV4-1 combines with J gene TRBJ2-7, with 10 bases identical to TRBD2. The J segment lost 3 bases and the V segment lost 4 bases, leaving 6 bases of the junction unmatched. Germline V gene lookup returns CDR1 MGHRA and CDR2 YSYEKL. The CDR3 has 15 residues. As DNA, the CDR3 is TGCGCCAGCAGCCCGGGGACTAGCGCTCACTACGAGCAGTACTTC. Its translation: CASSPGTSAHYEQYF.